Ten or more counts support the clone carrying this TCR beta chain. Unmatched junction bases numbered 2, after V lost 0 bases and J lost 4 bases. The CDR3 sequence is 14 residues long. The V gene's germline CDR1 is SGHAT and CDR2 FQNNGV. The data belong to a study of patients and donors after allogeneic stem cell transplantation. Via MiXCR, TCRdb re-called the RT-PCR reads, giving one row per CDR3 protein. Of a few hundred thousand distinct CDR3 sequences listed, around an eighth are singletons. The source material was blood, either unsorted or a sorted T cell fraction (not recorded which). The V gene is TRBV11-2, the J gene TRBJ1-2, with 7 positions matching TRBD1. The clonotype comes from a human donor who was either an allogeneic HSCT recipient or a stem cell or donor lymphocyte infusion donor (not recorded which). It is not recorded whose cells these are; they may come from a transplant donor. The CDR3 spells CASSLDGTAYGYTF. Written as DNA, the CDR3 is TGTGCCAGCAGCTTAGACGGGACAGCCTATGGCTACACCTTC.